Listed below are T cell receptor beta chains from one sample, sequenced in a study of Graves' ophthalmopathy and Graves' hyperthyroidism. TCRdb processed the multiplex PCR reads anew with MiXCR; each CDR3 protein has one entry. The repertoire holds approximately 500,000 distinct CDR3 sequences, around an eighth seen once, with 9.8% in the top ten. The material sequenced was blood. The receptors were sampled from a woman in her twenties or thirties with Graves' ophthalmopathy. The CDR3 runs from the conserved cysteine through the conserved F or W. Each record gives: J gene, V gene, D gene, clone size, CDR3 protein, CDR3 DNA. The D gene is left open where the match is weak. Part of the rows lack a size; the others show once, few, many or a class for expanded clones.

>TRBJ2-5|TRBV12-3/TRBV12-4|-|many
CASSNLAGQETQYF
TGTGCCAGCAGTAACCTGGCTGGGCAAGAGACCCAGTACTTC
>TRBJ1-5|TRBV19|-|many
CASSIVHTHQGEPQHF
TGTGCCAGTAGTATAGTTCACACCCACCAAGGGGAGCCCCAGCATTTT
>TRBJ2-6|TRBV5-1|-|few
CASSFGPTTTGTNVLTF
TGCGCCAGCAGCTTTGGTCCGACCACCACCGGGACCAACGTCCTGACTTTC
>TRBJ2-7|TRBV12-3/TRBV12-4|TRBD1|many
CASTGTGQRDEQYF
TGTGCCAGCACTGGGACGGGACAGCGAGACGAGCAGTACTTC
>TRBJ2-5|TRBV4-2|-|many
CASSHSGPPETQYF
TGTGCCAGCAGCCACTCGGGACCCCCGGAGACCCAGTACTTC
>TRBJ2-5|TRBV2|-|many
CASRDARGETQYF
TGTGCCAGCAGAGACGCCCGGGGGGAGACCCAGTACTTC
>TRBJ1-3|TRBV6-5|-|many
CASKLGLGNTIYF
TGTGCCAGCAAGTTGGGGTTAGGAAACACCATATATTTT
>TRBJ1-5|TRBV12-3/TRBV12-4|-|many
CASSPTLGNQPQHF
TGTGCCAGCAGCCCTACCCTGGGCAATCAGCCCCAGCATTTT
>TRBJ1-6|TRBV12-3/TRBV12-4|-|many
CASSLQGMPNSPLHF
TGTGCCAGCAGTTTGCAGGGGATGCCAAATTCACCCCTCCACTTT
>TRBJ1-2|TRBV19|TRBD1|many
CASTGQGNYGYTF
TGTGCCAGTACCGGACAGGGTAACTATGGCTACACCTTC
>TRBJ2-5|TRBV7-2|-|few
CASSLARDAGTQYF
TGTGCCAGCAGCTTAGCGCGGGATGCCGGGACCCAGTACTTC
>TRBJ1-2|TRBV18|TRBD1|many
CASSPGTGERYGYTF
TGTGCCAGCTCACCCGGGACAGGGGAGCGCTATGGCTACACCTTC
>TRBJ1-2|TRBV6-1|-|many
CASSKQGYYGYTF
TGTGCCAGCAGTAAACAGGGCTACTATGGCTACACCTTC
>TRBJ1-5|TRBV18|-|-
CASSPPNSNQPQHF
TGTGCCAGCTCACCACCTAATAGCAATCAGCCCCAGCATTTT
>TRBJ2-7|TRBV20-1|-|many
CSGIAYEQYF
TGCAGTGGTATCGCCTACGAGCAGTACTTC
>TRBJ1-5|TRBV6-1|TRBD1|many
CASSEPGQGNQPQHF
TGTGCCAGCAGTGAACCCGGACAGGGCAATCAGCCCCAGCATTTT
>TRBJ1-2|TRBV20-1|-|few
CSAPGQDYGYTF
TGCAGTGCTCCGGGTCAGGACTATGGCTACACCTTC
>TRBJ1-3|TRBV15|-|many
CATSTGSSGNTIYF
TGTGCCACCAGTACAGGGAGCTCTGGAAACACCATATATTTT
>TRBJ1-6|TRBV5-1|-|many
CASSLEVRGGSPLHF
TGCGCCAGCAGCTTGGAGGTCAGGGGCGGTTCACCCCTCCACTTT
>TRBJ2-7|TRBV30|-|many
CAWSGGSYEQYF
TGTGCCTGGTCCGGGGGCTCCTACGAGCAGTACTTC
>TRBJ1-1|TRBV19|TRBD1|many
CATRTGKGTEAFF
TGTGCCACCCGGACAGGGAAAGGCACTGAAGCTTTCTTT
>TRBJ1-1|TRBV20-1|-|many
CSASRDGMNTEAFF
TGCAGTGCTTCCCGGGACGGGATGAACACTGAAGCTTTCTTT
>TRBJ1-1|TRBV27|-|many
CASSWKGNTEAFF
TGTGCCAGCAGTTGGAAGGGTAACACTGAAGCTTTCTTT
>TRBJ1-2|TRBV30|TRBD1|-
CAWYRDRAQHLYGYTF
TGTGCCTGGTACCGGGACAGAGCACAGCACCTCTATGGCTACACCTTC
>TRBJ1-5|TRBV10-1|-|many
CASSESWGRRYQPQHF
TGCGCCAGCAGTGAGTCGTGGGGACGAAGGTATCAGCCCCAGCATTTT
>TRBJ1-2|TRBV12-3/TRBV12-4|-|many
CASTQFVGTNYGYTF
TGTGCCAGCACCCAGTTCGTCGGGACTAACTATGGCTACACCTTC
>TRBJ2-4|TRBV5-5|-|-
CASSLGHRQTKNIQYF
TGTGCCAGCAGCTTGGGCCACAGGCAGACTAAAAACATTCAGTACTTC
>TRBJ1-2|TRBV30|-|-
CAWSGGTGNYGGYTF
TGTGCCTGGAGTGGAGGAACGGGAAATTACGGTGGCTACACCTTC
>TRBJ2-2|TRBV3-1|-|-
CASSQGGRVGNTGELFF
TGTGCCAGCAGCCAAGGGGGTAGGGTCGGGAACACCGGGGAGCTGTTTTTT
>TRBJ1-1|TRBV12-3/TRBV12-4|TRBD1|many
CASSPDRGRRAFF
TGTGCCAGCAGTCCGGACAGGGGGCGCCGAGCTTTCTTT
>TRBJ2-4|TRBV12-3/TRBV12-4|TRBD2|many
CASSLAGVDNIQYF
TGTGCCAGCAGCCTTGCGGGGGTTGATAACATTCAGTACTTC
>TRBJ2-5|TRBV7-2|-|many
CASSLLGAGKETQYF
TGTGCCAGCAGCCTTCTCGGGGCCGGCAAAGAGACCCAGTACTTC
>TRBJ1-3|TRBV6-1|-|many
CASTPPGNTIYF
TGTGCCAGCACCCCTCCTGGAAACACCATATATTTT
>TRBJ2-2|TRBV28|-|many
CASREGSRHTGELFF
TGTGCCAGCAGGGAGGGGAGTAGGCACACCGGGGAGCTGTTTTTT
>TRBJ1-3|TRBV4-2|TRBD1|many
CASSHLFDRAGNTIYF
TGTGCCAGCAGCCACCTCTTCGACAGGGCTGGAAACACCATATATTTT
>TRBJ1-1|TRBV12-3/TRBV12-4|-|many
CASRNRDEAFF
TGTGCCAGCAGGAACAGGGACGAAGCTTTCTTT
>TRBJ2-7|TRBV6-2/TRBV6-3|-|-
CASSYSPGTTYEQYF
TGTGCCAGCAGTTACTCACCAGGAACCACCTACGAGCAGTACTTC
>TRBJ2-2|TRBV28|TRBD2|many
CASGGTSGTPPNKAGELFF
TGTGCCAGCGGAGGGACTAGCGGGACTCCTCCAAATAAGGCCGGGGAGCTGTTTTTT
>TRBJ2-5|TRBV2|TRBD2|few
CASSANSGGQETQYF
TGTGCCAGCAGTGCGAATAGCGGGGGACAAGAGACCCAGTACTTC
>TRBJ1-1|TRBV2|-|-
CASSEDRAGKTEAFF
TGTGCCAGCAGTGAAGATAGGGCAGGGAAGACTGAAGCTTTCTTT
>TRBJ1-1|TRBV19|TRBD1|many
CASSGTGSMNTEAFF
TGTGCCAGTAGTGGGACAGGGAGCATGAACACTGAAGCTTTCTTT
>TRBJ1-2|TRBV27|TRBD1|-
CASSSGDRATNYGYTF
TGTGCCAGTAGTTCCGGGGACAGGGCAACTAACTATGGCTACACCTTC
>TRBJ2-5|TRBV5-1|TRBD1|many
CASRRTGDVETQYF
TGCGCCAGCAGACGGACAGGGGACGTAGAGACCCAGTACTTC
>TRBJ2-5|TRBV4-1|-|-
CASSHEGRLLETQYF
TGCGCCAGCAGCCACGAGGGACGGCTCCTAGAGACCCAGTACTTC
>TRBJ1-3|TRBV18|-|few
CASSPQANSGNTIYF
TGTGCCAGCTCACCACAGGCCAACTCTGGAAACACCATATATTTT
>TRBJ2-7|TRBV5-1|TRBD1|many
CASHRGNYEQYF
TGCGCCAGCCACAGGGGGAACTACGAGCAGTACTTC
>TRBJ2-7|TRBV20-1|TRBD2|many
CSAPGGLAELYEQYF
TGCAGTGCCCCGGGGGGACTAGCGGAGCTCTACGAGCAGTACTTC
>TRBJ1-3|TRBV2|-|-
CASSWVDSPHTSGNTIYF
TGTGCCAGCAGTTGGGTGGACAGTCCTCACACCTCTGGAAACACCATATATTTT